Following are 30 T cell receptor beta chains from one sample sequenced in a study of blood T cell repertoires in COVID-19. The table came from immunoSEQ multiplex PCR; TCRdb's copy has only in-frame clones and leaves some out. The table lists approximately 480,000 clones, roughly nine tenths of them singletons. The sequencing sample was made of peripheral blood. These receptors all stem from a man younger than 35 with COVID-19, enrolled during active disease.

DNA of the CDR3: TGTGCCAGCGCCTCCGGGAGCTCCTACGAGCAGTACTTC. As protein: CASASGSSYEQYF. The chain employs TRBV6-5 and TRBJ2-7; D is possibly TRBD2 (6 bases). V was pared by 8 bases and J by 0 bases, with 11 bases between. This CDR3 is built from 13 residues. Germline assignment: CDR1 MNHEY and CDR2 SVGAGI.

The chain links TRBV5-4 to TRBJ1-4; 9 bases align to TRBD1. Germline trimming cut 7 bases from V and 4 bases from J; bases unmatched to any gene: 8. CDR3 length: 15 amino acids. The germline CDR1 and CDR2 sequences are SGHNT and YYREEE (reference sequence). For the CDR3, the DNA is TGTGCCAGCGGAAAAACAGGGGGCCGTAATGAAAAACTGTTTTTT. Amino acid sequence: CASGKTGGRNEKLFF.

The chain combines TRBV5-4 with TRBJ2-5; tentatively, D is TRBD2 (6 bases). The CDR3 sequence is 15 residues long. Trimming removed 0 bases at V and 4 bases at J, with 13 bases between. The germline V gene encodes CDR1 SGHNT and CDR2 YYREEE (reference sequence). CDR3 residues: CASSLAPRGGETQYF. The CDR3, as DNA: TGTGCCAGCAGCTTGGCCCCCCGGGGAGGAGAGACCCAGTACTTC.

V and J are TRBV6-5 and TRBJ1-2; 7 nucleotides line up with TRBD1. V trimming: 5 bases; J trimming: 0 bases; junction bases outside the gene matches: 3. Germline V lookup: CDR1 MNHEY, CDR2 SVGAGI. The length of the CDR3 is 14 residues. The CDR3 loop reads CASSRGQTNYGYTF. CDR3 coding DNA: TGTGCCAGCAGTCGGGGACAGACTAACTATGGCTACACCTTC.

J is TRBJ2-1 and V is TRBV5-6, with TRBD2 as a possible D gene (7 bases). The V end lost 4 bases, the J end lost 3 bases, and 20 bases lay between the germline ends. This CDR3 has 17 amino acids. In germline, CDR1 is SGHDT, CDR2 YYEEEE. The CDR3 sequence: CASSHPFGGALYNEQFF. The CDR3 bases are TGTGCCAGCAGCCATCCTTTTGGGGGGGCTCTCTACAATGAGCAGTTCTTC.

V and J are TRBV4-1 and TRBJ2-5, with TRBD1 identical over 8 bases. The CDR3 totals 16 residues. CDR1 is MGHRA and CDR2 is YSYEKL in the germline V gene. Germline trimming cut 4 bases from V and 1 base from J; bases unmatched to any gene: 8. CDR3 region: CASSPNPTGVQETQYF. The CDR3 nucleotides read TGCGCCAGCAGCCCCAATCCGACAGGGGTCCAAGAGACCCAGTACTTC.

In nucleotides, the CDR3 is TGTGCCAGCAGCGTAGAACCGTGGACAGGAATTTCTGGAAACACCATATATTTT. It yields the protein CASSVEPWTGISGNTIYF. The genes are TRBV9 and TRBJ1-3, with 7 positions matching TRBD1. Unmatched junction bases numbered 10, after V lost 0 bases and J lost 1 base. The CDR3 has 18 residues. Germline V gene sequence: CDR1 SGDLS, CDR2 YYNGEE.

The chain carries TRBV27 and TRBJ2-3; TRBD2 matches 14 bases. The CDR3 runs 18 residues. Germline CDR1 and CDR2: MNHEY and SMNVEV (reference sequence). V shed 4 bases, J shed 1 base, and the junction held 7 bases outside the gene matches. CDR3 coding DNA: TGTGCCAGCAGTTCTGGACTAGCGGGGGGCCGGGGCACAGATACGCAGTATTTT. Protein: CASSSGLAGGRGTDTQYF.

This chain joins TRBV21-1 and TRBJ2-7; the D call in the table, TRBD2, was not verified against the DNA. TRBV21-1 is noted as a pseudogene. The CDR3 is 17 residues long. The CDR3 DNA is TGTGCCAGCAGCAAACGGTTCCCAGCGGGAGGTTTCTACGAGCAGTACTTC. Encoded protein: CASSKRFPAGGFYEQYF.

The V call is TRBV2, the J call TRBJ1-2; TRBD1 aligns across 8 bases. J gave up 2 bases and V 2 bases, and 4 bases lay outside the gene matches. The CDR3 has 15 amino acids. CDR1 and CDR2 from the germline V gene are SNHLY and FYNNEI. This CDR3 is CASSEWTGRNYGYTF. The CDR3 DNA reads TGTGCCAGCAGTGAATGGACAGGGAGGAACTATGGCTACACCTTC.

In this sample, this clone turned up once. The J gene is TRBJ2-5, the V gene TRBV18; 8 bases line up with TRBD1. Germline trimming cut 4 bases from V and 2 bases from J; bases unmatched to any gene: 0. CDR1 and CDR2 (germline): KGHSH, LQKENI. This CDR3 comprises 13 residues. The CDR3 is CASSRDRQETQYF. CDR3 DNA: TGTGCCAGCTCACGGGACAGGCAAGAGACCCAGTACTTC.

This chain connects TRBV6-5 to TRBJ1-2; possibly TRBD1 for D (5 bases). This CDR3 is 15 amino acids long. Trimming took off 7 bases at V and 0 bases at J, with 15 bases between the two ends. CDR1 and CDR2 from the germline V gene are MNHEY and SVGAGI. The DNA for the CDR3 is TGTGCCAGCATAGGCAGGGCTCCAGCTAACTATGGCTACACCTTC. Residues: CASIGRAPANYGYTF.

The rearrangement joins TRBV14 to TRBJ2-1, with TRBD2 identical over 14 bases. V shed 3 bases and J 8 bases; nucleotides not matched to a gene: 9. The CDR3 consists of 17 residues. Looked up from germline, CDR1 is SGHDN and CDR2 is FVKESK. CDR3 residues: CASSHYVRTSGGYEQFF. The CDR3 nucleotides read TGTGCCAGCAGCCACTATGTCAGGACTAGCGGGGGGTATGAGCAGTTCTTC.

The rearrangement joins TRBV6-4 to TRBJ2-1; no firm D call. Trimming took off 2 bases at V and 0 bases at J, with 8 bases between the two ends. The length of the CDR3 is 15 residues. CDR1 is MRHNA and CDR2 is SNTAGT in the germline V gene. This CDR3 reads CASSDKPYSYNEQFF. Here the CDR3 DNA reads TGTGCCAGCAGTGACAAGCCATACTCCTACAATGAGCAGTTCTTC.

The V and J genes are TRBV3-1 (or the pseudogene TRBV3-2) and TRBJ1-6; TRBD1 matches 10 bases. This CDR3 has 15 residues. J was trimmed by 6 bases and V by 4 bases; bases with no gene match: 3. Germline V lookup: CDR1 LGHDT, CDR2 YNNKEL (reference sequence). CDR3 in DNA: TGTGCCAGCAGCCCACGACAGGGGGCTAATTCACCCCTCCACTTT. This gives the protein CASSPRQGANSPLHF.

The rearrangement joins TRBV12-3 or TRBV12-4 to TRBJ2-1; no definite D call. The CDR3 consists of 13 residues. Trimming removed 1 base at V and 3 bases at J, with 4 bases between. This chain's CDR3 is CASSLEHYNEQFF. The CDR3 DNA reads as TGTGCCAGCAGTTTAGAACACTACAATGAGCAGTTCTTC.

The chain links TRBV3-1 (or the pseudogene TRBV3-2) to TRBJ2-2; D call uncertain. V lost 2 bases, J lost 7 bases, and 8 bases lay in between. From germline, CDR1 is LGHDT and CDR2 YNNKEL (reference sequence). This CDR3 comprises 13 residues. The CDR3 DNA is TGTGCCAGCAGCCAACTTAGCAGCGGGGAGCTGTTTTTT. It encodes CASSQLSSGELFF.

This clone appeared a single time. This rearrangement joins TRBV6-1 to TRBJ2-5, with 10 nucleotides matching TRBD1. The CDR3 runs to 16 residues. Per the germline V gene, CDR1 is MNHNS and CDR2 is SASEGT. The V and J ends lost 8 bases and 7 bases, in that order; junction bases with no gene match: 16. The CDR3: CASGGPGQGRKGTQYF. The CDR3 DNA is TGTGCCAGCGGTGGTCCGGGACAGGGGAGAAAAGGGACCCAGTACTTC.

The chain combines TRBV19 with TRBJ2-2, with 9 bases aligning to TRBD1. CDR1 and CDR2 (germline): LNHDA, SQIVND (reference sequence). With 9 bases clipped from V and 0 bases from J, the junction kept 8 bases outside the gene matches. CDR3 size: 16 residues. DNA of the CDR3: TGTGCCAGCTTAGATCGGGACAGGGCGAACACCGGGGAGCTGTTTTTT. As protein: CASLDRDRANTGELFF.

This clone has just one count. The CDR3 DNA is TGTGCCGCTGCCGGGATGAGTAATGAAAAACTGTTTTTT. It encodes CAAAGMSNEKLFF. The chain employs TRBV2 and TRBJ1-4; D remains unclear. CDR3 length: 13 amino acids. Trimming stripped 11 bases from V and 4 bases from J, with 14 bases between. CDR1 is SNHLY and CDR2 is FYNNEI in the germline V gene.

The V and J genes are TRBV5-5 and TRBJ2-1; 14 nucleotides align to TRBD2. This CDR3 has 16 amino acids. Trimming cost V 4 bases and J 4 bases; bases outside gene matches: 4. Germline lookup yields CDR1 SGHKS and CDR2 YYEKEE (reference sequence). CDR3 coding DNA: TGTGCCAGCAGCCTGGGACTAGCGGGGGAATACAATGAGCAGTTCTTC. It encodes CASSLGLAGEYNEQFF.

This chain connects TRBV4-1 to TRBJ2-7, with TRBD1 matching over 7 bases. Germline CDR1 is MGHRA and CDR2 is YSYEKL. The V segment lost 2 bases and the J segment 5 bases; nucleotides outside the gene matches: 6. CDR3 length: 14 amino acids. The CDR3 coding sequence is TGCGCCAGCAGCCAATCTAGGGGGCCCCACGAGCAGTACTTC. This encodes CASSQSRGPHEQYF.

V usage is TRBV7-2 and J usage is TRBJ2-7, with 10 bases fitting TRBD1. The CDR3 is made up of 16 amino acids. Germline CDR1 and CDR2: SGHTA and FQGNSA. Losses at the gene ends were 0 bases for V and 5 bases for J; bases not matched to a gene: 7. The CDR3 sequence: CASSLAVGQGGHEQYF. The CDR3 DNA follows: TGTGCCAGCAGCTTAGCGGTTGGACAGGGGGGGCACGAGCAGTACTTC.

The chain joins TRBV13 to TRBJ2-3, with D tentatively TRBD1 (7 bases). V was cut by 2 bases and J by 4 bases, with 10 bases left in between. The germline V gene has CDR1 PRHDT and CDR2 FYEKMQ (reference sequence). CDR3 length equals 14 residues. CDR3 coding DNA: TGTGCCAGCAGCTTAACAGGGGAGGCAGATACGCAGTATTTT. This gives the protein CASSLTGEADTQYF. The whole variable domain, remainder taken from reference TRBV13 and TRBJ2-3, is AAGVIQSPRHLIKEKRETATLKCYPIPRHDTVYWYQQGPGQDPQFLISFYEKMQSDKGSIPDRFSAQQFSDYHSELNMSSLELGDSALYFCASSLTGEADTQYFGPGTRLTVL.

V usage is TRBV3-1 (or the pseudogene TRBV3-2) and J usage is TRBJ2-5; 10 nucleotides align to TRBD1. CDR3 length: 16 amino acids. Looked up from germline, CDR1 is LGHDT and CDR2 is YNNKEL (reference sequence). V trimming: 2 bases; J trimming: 4 bases; junction bases outside the gene matches: 7. The CDR3 bases are TGTGCCAGCAGCCAATCCGGGACAGGGGTCGGAGAGACCCAGTACTTC. Its translation is CASSQSGTGVGETQYF.

The CDR3: CASSRRTGQLICGELFF. The CDR3 nucleotides are TGTGCCAGCAGCCGCAGGACGGGACAATTAATCTGCGGGGAGCTGTTTTTT. The chain uses TRBV14 and TRBJ2-2; D is perhaps TRBD1 (6 bases). The V and J ends lost 4 bases and 7 bases respectively, with 22 bases between them. Germline V lookup: CDR1 SGHDN, CDR2 FVKESK. The CDR3 covers 17 residues. The entire variable domain, with the rest obtained from reference TRBV14 and TRBJ2-2, is as follows: EAGVTQFPSHSVIEKGQTVTLRCDPISGHDNLYWYRRVMGKEIKFLLHFVKESKQDESGMPNNRFLAERTGGTYSTLKVQPAELEDSGVYFCASSRRTGQLICGELFFGEGSRLTVL.

This clone was recorded only once. The rearrangement uses TRBV30 and TRBJ1-5; D gene ambiguous. V was pared by 1 base and J by 0 bases, with 7 bases between. The CDR3 is 14 amino acids. CDR1 is GTSNPN, CDR2 SVGIG, per germline (reference sequence). The CDR3: CAWSGLNSNQPQHF. As DNA, the CDR3 is TGTGCCTGGAGTGGACTCAATAGCAATCAGCCCCAGCATTTT.

J is TRBJ2-1 and V is TRBV30; the D is unclear. Trimming cost V 3 bases and J 6 bases, with 9 bases left between them. The CDR3 runs 12 residues. CDR1 is GTSNPN and CDR2 is SVGIG in the germline V gene (reference sequence). The CDR3 region is CAWSALGNEQFF. The CDR3 region has the DNA TGTGCCTGGAGCGCCCTAGGCAATGAGCAGTTCTTC.

This chain connects TRBV3-1 (or the pseudogene TRBV3-2) to TRBJ2-1, with D possibly matching TRBD2 (6 bases). This CDR3 has 18 amino acids. Germline V gene lookup returns CDR1 LGHDT and CDR2 YNNKEL (reference sequence). V lost 1 base, J lost 7 bases, and 23 bases lay in between. CDR3 residues: CASSQGGSGSGRWNEQFF. Written as DNA, the CDR3 is TGTGCCAGCAGCCAAGGAGGGTCTGGGAGTGGGAGGTGGAATGAGCAGTTCTTC.

As for this clone: Germline and junction disagree at one end, which may indicate a read error. J is TRBJ2-7 and V is TRBV7-9; the match to TRBD1 covers 8 bases. The CDR3 is 11 residues long. Per the germline V gene, CDR1 is SEHNR and CDR2 is FQNEAQ (reference sequence). CDR3 loop: CASSSQGAKDF. The CDR3 region has the DNA TGTGCCAGCAGCTCCCAGGGGGCGAAGGACTTC.